These 32 T cell receptor beta chains originate from one sample sequenced in a study of OX40 agonist ivuxolimab in advanced cancers. Only in-frame clones appear in the TCRdb table, and some are missing; sequencing was by immunoSEQ multiplex PCR. The data show around 43,000 clones, with about 89% seen just once and about 13% held by the top ten. The material was CD4+ or CD8+ T cells sorted from blood, obtained in a trial of the OX40 agonist ivuxolimab. These TCRs come from an adult with an advanced solid tumor such as melanoma, head and neck, liver or kidney cancer.

The chain has TRBV9 and TRBJ1-1; D call uncertain. Germline V gene sequence: CDR1 SGDLS, CDR2 YYNGEE. Trimming removed 0 bases from V and 4 bases from J, with 16 bases in between. This CDR3 spans 16 amino acids. The CDR3 DNA reads as TGTGCCAGCAGCGTAGGGTCCTCCAATTATGGCACTGAAGCTTTCTTT. Translated: CASSVGSSNYGTEAFF.

This chain links TRBV4-1 with TRBJ2-7; a weak D match, TRBD2 (5 bases). Germline CDR1 reads MGHRA; CDR2 reads YSYEKL. The CDR3 is 13 residues long. V was clipped by 1 base and J by 6 bases, with 10 bases between them. This chain's CDR3 is CASSQGPRGEQYF. CDR3 bases: TGCGCCAGCAGCCAAGGCCCCCGGGGCGAGCAGTACTTC.

The V gene is TRBV11-2, the J gene TRBJ1-2; no clear D gene. Germline-derived CDR1 and CDR2 are SGHAT and FQNNGV. The CDR3 extends over 12 amino acids. Trimming stripped 5 bases from V and 8 bases from J, with 12 bases between. In DNA form, the CDR3 reads TGTGCCAGCAGCGCCCGTGGGCGGGGCTACACCTTC. It specifies CASSARGRGYTF. The complete variable domain, with remaining parts taken from reference TRBV11-2 and TRBJ1-2, reads EAGVAQSPRYKIIEKRQSVAFWCNPISGHATLYWYQQILGQGPKLLIQFQNNGVVDDSQLPKDRFSAERLKGVDSTLKIQPAKLEDSAVYLCASSARGRGYTFGSGTRLTVV.

This clone was seen once. The rearrangement uses TRBV6-5 and TRBJ2-1, with a tentative D call TRBD2 (5 bases). The CDR3 is 13 amino acids. The V end was cut by 2 bases, the J end by 10 bases, with 12 bases between. The germline gives CDR1 MNHEY, CDR2 SVGAGI. The CDR3 here is CASSYPDWREQFF. CDR3 DNA sequence: TGTGCCAGCAGTTACCCGGATTGGAGGGAGCAGTTCTTC.

Only one count was recorded for this clone. The chain combines TRBV19 with TRBJ1-6; D not resolved. Germline lookup yields CDR1 LNHDA and CDR2 SQIVND (reference sequence). Between the trimmed V and J ends, which lost 9 bases and 7 bases, there was a span of 16 bases. The CDR3 has 14 amino acids. The CDR3 coding sequence is TGTGCCAGCACCCCTATGGGTAGCAATTCACCCCTCCACTTT. Its translation: CASTPMGSNSPLHF.

The chain carries TRBV19 and TRBJ2-7; unclear D gene. Trimming left V 8 bases short and J 3 bases short, with 14 bases between. The CDR3 spans 13 residues. Per the germline V gene, CDR1 is LNHDA and CDR2 is SQIVND (reference sequence). The chain's CDR3 is CASGPGPDYEQYF. CDR3 coding DNA: TGTGCCAGTGGTCCGGGCCCCGACTACGAGCAGTACTTC.

The genes are TRBV7-9 and TRBJ1-3; D call uncertain. The CDR3 totals 15 residues. V lost 1 base and J 2 bases, leaving 9 bases between the germline ends. CDR1 is SEHNR, CDR2 FQNEAQ, per germline (reference sequence). The CDR3 DNA reads as TGTGCCAGCAGCTTAGAGCTGACTCCTGGAAACACCATATATTTT. Protein sequence: CASSLELTPGNTIYF.

Remarks on this clone: A much bigger clone sits one base away, suggesting this may be a read error. The chain employs TRBV9 and TRBJ1-1, with TRBD1 matching 7 bases. J lost 3 bases, V lost 3 bases, and 11 bases had no gene match. This CDR3 has 16 amino acids. Germline loops: CDR1 SGDLS, CDR2 YYNGEE. CDR3 sequence: CASSDNLGTADTEAFF. The CDR3 DNA sequence: TGTGCCAGCAGCGACAACCTCGGGACAGCCGACACTGAAGCTTTCTTT. Full variable domain (remainder filled in from reference TRBV9 and TRBJ1-1): DSGVTQTPKHLITATGQRVTLRCSPRSGDLSVYWYQQSLDQGLQFLIQYYNGEERAKGNILERFSAQQFPDLHSELNLSSLELGDSALYFCASSDNLGTADTEAFFGQGTRLTVV.

The rearrangement joins TRBV7-2 to TRBJ1-2; the D is unclear. CDR3 size: 13 residues. Germline values: CDR1 SGHTA, CDR2 FQGNSA. Deletions cut 5 bases from V and 2 bases from J, with 9 bases between. CDR3 sequence: CASSKSINYGYTF. The DNA for the CDR3 is TGTGCCAGCAGCAAGAGTATAAACTATGGCTACACCTTC.

The chain has TRBV19 and TRBJ2-2; D might be TRBD2 (6 bases). The CDR3 covers 16 residues. The V gene's germline CDR1 is LNHDA and CDR2 SQIVND (reference sequence). The V gene lost 4 bases and the J gene lost 3 bases, with 15 bases spanning the gap. In DNA form, the CDR3 reads TGTGCCAGTAGTACCTGGGACTTTGGGGACACCGGGGAGCTGTTTTTT. It yields the protein CASSTWDFGDTGELFF. Together with reference TRBV19 and TRBJ2-2, the CDR3 gives the full variable domain: DGGITQSPKYLFRKEGQNVTLSCEQNLNHDAMYWYRQDPGQGLRLIYYSQIVNDFQKGDIAEGYSVSREKKESFPLTVTSAQKNPTAFYLCASSTWDFGDTGELFFGEGSRLTVL.

This clone was found a few times. This sequence joins TRBV28 and TRBJ1-6; the match to TRBD1 covers 7 bases. V trimming: 4 bases; J trimming: 5 bases; junction bases outside the gene matches: 2. Germline V CDR1 and CDR2: MDHEN, SYDVKM. The CDR3 has 14 amino acids. The CDR3 region has the DNA TGTGCCAGCAGTTGGACAGGCAATAATTCACCCCTCCACTTT. Translated, it gives CASSWTGNNSPLHF.

This chain joins TRBV5-4 and TRBJ1-1, with a tentative D call TRBD1 (6 bases). With 0 bases removed from V and 7 bases from J, the gap between germline ends came to 13 bases. CDR3 length: 14 amino acids. The germline V gene has CDR1 SGHNT and CDR2 YYREEE (reference sequence). The CDR3 is CASSLGGDKFEAFF. The CDR3, as DNA: TGTGCCAGCAGCTTGGGGGGGGACAAATTTGAAGCTTTCTTT.

The chain is built from TRBV6-6 and TRBJ2-7, with D possibly being TRBD2 (7 bases). From germline, CDR1 is MNHNY and CDR2 SVGAGI (reference sequence). The CDR3 sequence is 15 residues long. The germline V and J ends were trimmed by 6 bases and 7 bases, with 22 bases remaining between them. CDR3 in DNA: TGTGCCAGCAGGCGGATTTGGGGGGGCCGTAATGAGCAGTACTTC. It codes for CASRRIWGGRNEQYF.

This sequence joins TRBV19 and TRBJ2-1; maybe TRBD1 (5 bases). Germline V CDR1 and CDR2: LNHDA, SQIVND (reference sequence). This CDR3 is 12 amino acids long. Trimming cost V 10 bases and J 7 bases, with 14 bases left between them. This CDR3 reads CATYDQGNEQFF. The CDR3 DNA is TGTGCCACCTACGACCAGGGTAATGAGCAGTTCTTC.

This rearrangement joins TRBV2 to TRBJ2-2; D remains ambiguous. Germline-derived CDR1 and CDR2 are SNHLY and FYNNEI. The CDR3 length is 13 residues. The ends were cut back, 10 bases at V and 7 bases at J, with 16 bases in the middle. CDR3 sequence (DNA): TGTGCCACCGAGCCCCTTGAAGGCGGGGAGCTGTTTTTT. Translated, it gives CATEPLEGGELFF. The full variable domain, in which reference TRBV2 and TRBJ2-2 provide the parts outside the CDR3, is EPEVTQTPSHQVTQMGQEVILRCVPISNHLYFYWYRQILGQKVEFLVSFYNNEISEKSEIFDDQFSVERPDGSNFTLKIRSTKLEDSAMYFCATEPLEGGELFFGEGSRLTVL.

The chain is built from TRBV6-5 and TRBJ2-3, with 7 bases identical to TRBD2. Looked up from germline, CDR1 is MNHEY and CDR2 is SVGAGI. J was trimmed by 7 bases and V by 4 bases; bases with no gene match: 2. The CDR3 spans 12 residues. The CDR3 is CASSSGGYTQYF. In DNA form, the CDR3 reads TGTGCCAGCAGTTCGGGGGGATATACGCAGTATTTT.

The CDR3 protein is CASSSHLAGVTDTQYF. Here the CDR3 DNA reads TGTGCCAGCAGCTCCCATCTAGCGGGGGTCACAGATACGCAGTATTTT. V gene TRBV5-6 combines with J gene TRBJ2-3; the match to TRBD2 covers 10 bases. After removal of 3 bases from V and 2 bases from J, the junction contained 6 bases not matched to a gene. Germline V lookup: CDR1 SGHDT, CDR2 YYEEEE. The CDR3 consists of 16 residues.

The gene calls are TRBV9 and TRBJ2-7; D ambiguous. This CDR3 spans 16 amino acids. V was cut by 3 bases and J by 3 bases, with 19 bases left in between. Per germline, CDR1 SGDLS and CDR2 YYNGEE. CDR3 sequence reads: CASSEGSASLNYEQYF. The DNA for the CDR3 is TGTGCCAGCAGCGAGGGCTCTGCGAGCCTCAACTACGAGCAGTACTTC. Combining the CDR3 with reference TRBV9 and TRBJ2-7 gives the whole variable domain DSGVTQTPKHLITATGQRVTLRCSPRSGDLSVYWYQQSLDQGLQFLIQYYNGEERAKGNILERFSAQQFPDLHSELNLSSLELGDSALYFCASSEGSASLNYEQYFGPGTRLTVT.

The chain joins TRBV6-5 to TRBJ2-7, with 7 bases identical to TRBD2. The CDR3 is 14 residues long. Trimming took 5 bases from V and 6 from J; bases not matched to a gene: 10. The germline V gene encodes CDR1 MNHEY and CDR2 SVGAGI. CDR3 sequence (DNA): TGTGCCAGCAGTCCCCCCTTATCGGGGGGCGAGCAGTACTTC. It specifies CASSPPLSGGEQYF.

The table lists this clone with a few counts. This sequence joins TRBV6-1 and TRBJ1-2; no definite D call. Trimming removed 7 bases from V and 5 bases from J, with 20 bases in between. CDR3 size: 15 residues. Germline CDR1 and CDR2: MNHNS and SASEGT. The CDR3 loop is CASTDGERMGYGYTF. The DNA of the CDR3 is TGTGCCAGCACCGATGGGGAACGGATGGGGTATGGCTACACCTTC.

The chain recombines TRBV13 with TRBJ1-1; D possibly corresponds to TRBD1 (5 bases). Germline V gene data show CDR1 as PRHDT and CDR2 as FYEKMQ (reference sequence). V lost 4 bases and J lost 3, with 12 bases in between. The CDR3 is 14 residues long. The CDR3 is CASSSPGVYTEAFF. CDR3 in DNA: TGTGCCAGCAGCTCACCGGGGGTGTACACTGAAGCTTTCTTT.

J is TRBJ2-2 and V is TRBV6-5, with D unclear. The germline V gene encodes CDR1 MNHEY and CDR2 SVGAGI. There are 13 residues in the CDR3. With 5 bases removed from V and 5 bases from J, the gap between germline ends came to 9 bases. Here the CDR3 DNA reads TGTGCCAGCAGTCCGTGGAATACCGGGGAGCTGTTTTTT. Its translation is CASSPWNTGELFF.

This clone was recorded once. Germline is not matched at one junction end, which may reflect a read error. The chain has TRBV7-7 and TRBJ2-7; maybe TRBD1 (7 bases). Germline CDR1 SSHAT, CDR2 FNYEAQ (reference sequence). CDR3 length: 13 amino acids. The CDR3 DNA is TGTGCTAGCAGCGCCGGACAGGCGGGGGAGCAGTACTTC. It specifies CASSAGQAGEQYF.

Turning to this clone: Compared with germline, one end of the junction differs, possibly owing to a read error. The sample carries other DNA sequences with the same CDR3. This rearrangement joins TRBV5-6 to TRBJ2-7, with 7 bases matching TRBD2. The CDR3 loop spans 15 amino acids. Per germline, CDR1 SGHDT and CDR2 YYEEEE. The CDR3: CASSLAASGTYEQYF. DNA of the CDR3: TGCGCCAGCAGCTTGGCGGCTAGCGGAACCTACGAGCAGTACTTC. Together with reference TRBV5-6 and TRBJ2-7, the CDR3 gives the full variable domain: DAGVTQSPTHLIKTRGQQVTLRCSPKSGHDTVSWYQQALGQGPQFIFQYYEEEERQRGNFPDRFSGHQFPNYSSELNVNALLLGDSALYLCASSLAASGTYEQYFGPGTRLTVT.

This sequence joins TRBV7-8 and TRBJ1-2; a weak D match, TRBD1 (6 bases). The V gene lost 5 bases and the J gene lost 4 bases, with 17 bases spanning the gap. This CDR3 contains 15 residues. Germline CDR1 is SGHVS and CDR2 is FQNEAQ. CDR3 residues: CASSHPGQSLYGYTF. In DNA form, the CDR3 reads TGTGCCAGCAGCCATCCTGGACAGTCCCTCTATGGCTACACCTTC.

V usage is TRBV27 and J usage is TRBJ1-1; tentative D call: TRBD1 (5 bases). Germline loops: CDR1 MNHEY, CDR2 SMNVEV (reference sequence). V gave up 5 bases and J gave up 3 bases, with 16 bases separating them. The CDR3 covers 15 residues. In nucleotides, the CDR3 is TGTGCCAGCAGTAGCCCCCGACAGTTTGACACTGAAGCTTTCTTT. It is translated as CASSSPRQFDTEAFF.

This clone was observed a handful of times. This rearrangement joins TRBV6-1 to TRBJ1-2, with 7 bases that match TRBD1. The germline CDR1 and CDR2 sequences are MNHNS and SASEGT. Trimming removed 9 bases from V and 7 bases from J; junction bases left unmatched: 11. The CDR3 sequence is 13 residues long. CDR3 protein: CASQGQEMSGYTF. DNA for the CDR3: TGTGCCAGTCAAGGACAGGAGATGAGTGGCTACACCTTC.

This clone was seen just once. The rearrangement uses TRBV14 and TRBJ2-2; weak D call: TRBD2 (5 bases). CDR3 length: 16 residues. The V and J ends lost 2 bases and 10 bases respectively, with 20 bases between them. CDR1 and CDR2 from the germline V gene are SGHDN and FVKESK. In DNA, the CDR3 is TGTGCCAGCAGCCAATTTCCAGGAGGCGTAGACGAGGAGCTGTTTTTT. This sequence encodes CASSQFPGGVDEELFF.

A few counts support this clone. The chain uses TRBV6-4 and TRBJ1-5; D possibly corresponds to TRBD1 (5 bases). Trimming cost V 6 bases and J 0 bases, with 12 bases left between them. Germline values: CDR1 MRHNA, CDR2 SNTAGT. The CDR3 totals 15 residues. CDR3 nucleotides: TGTGCCAGCAGACCCGGGGGGGGTAGCAATCAGCCCCAGCATTTT. Translation: CASRPGGGSNQPQHF.

Of note for this clone: Other nucleotide sequences from this sample produce the same CDR3. The chain uses TRBV5-1 and TRBJ2-7; TRBD2 aligns across 11 bases. This CDR3 spans 20 amino acids. J lost 4 bases, V lost 3 bases, and 21 bases had no gene match. Germline assignment: CDR1 SGHRS and CDR2 YFSETQ. The CDR3 region has the DNA TGCGCCAGCAGCTGGGGTCCGGGACAGAGCATAGCGGGGGGGCCTTACGAGCAGTACTTC. Its protein product is CASSWGPGQSIAGGPYEQYF.

The CDR3 loop reads CASSVEGGRTNEKLFF. The CDR3 region has the DNA TGTGCCAGCAGCGTAGAAGGGGGCAGAACTAATGAAAAACTGTTTTTT. The chain couples TRBV9 to TRBJ1-4; 7 bases map to TRBD1. In germline, CDR1 is SGDLS, CDR2 YYNGEE. After removal of 0 bases from V and 1 base from J, the junction contained 3 bases not matched to a gene. CDR3 length equals 16 residues.

The V and J genes are TRBV19 and TRBJ1-5; D call uncertain. Trimming stripped 5 bases from V and 1 base from J, with 12 bases between. Germline values: CDR1 LNHDA, CDR2 SQIVND (reference sequence). The CDR3 totals 15 residues. DNA of the CDR3: TGTGCCAGTAGTTGGTTGACGGAGAGCAATCAGCCCCAGCATTTT. Amino acid sequence: CASSWLTESNQPQHF.